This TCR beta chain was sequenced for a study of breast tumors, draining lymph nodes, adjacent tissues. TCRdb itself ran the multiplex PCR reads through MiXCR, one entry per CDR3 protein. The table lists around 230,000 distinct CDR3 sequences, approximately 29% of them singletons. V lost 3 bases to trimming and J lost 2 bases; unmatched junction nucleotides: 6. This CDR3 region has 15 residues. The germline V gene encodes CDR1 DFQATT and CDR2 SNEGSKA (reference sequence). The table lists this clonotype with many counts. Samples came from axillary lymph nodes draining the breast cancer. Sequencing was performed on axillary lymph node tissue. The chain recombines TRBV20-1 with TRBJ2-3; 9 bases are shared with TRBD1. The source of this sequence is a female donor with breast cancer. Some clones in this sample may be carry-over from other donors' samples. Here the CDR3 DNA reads TGCAGTGCTAGGTGGGGACAGGGAAACACAGATACGCAGTATTTT. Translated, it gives CSARWGQGNTDTQYF.